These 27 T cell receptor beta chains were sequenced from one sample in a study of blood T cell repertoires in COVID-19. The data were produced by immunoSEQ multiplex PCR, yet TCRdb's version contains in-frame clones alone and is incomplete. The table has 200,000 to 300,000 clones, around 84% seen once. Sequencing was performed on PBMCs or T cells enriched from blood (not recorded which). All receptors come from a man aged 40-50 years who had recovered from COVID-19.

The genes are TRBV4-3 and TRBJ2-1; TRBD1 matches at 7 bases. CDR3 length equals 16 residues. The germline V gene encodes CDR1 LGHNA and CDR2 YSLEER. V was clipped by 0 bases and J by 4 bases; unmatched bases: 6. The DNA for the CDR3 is TGCGCCAGCAGCCAAGAACGAGGGGGCCAATACAATGAGCAGTTCTTC. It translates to CASSQERGGQYNEQFF.

The CDR3 DNA reads TGTGCCAGCAGCCTAACCGACAGCACTGAAGCTTTCTTT. It is translated as CASSLTDSTEAFF. The rearrangement links TRBV11-1 to TRBJ1-1; D is possibly TRBD1 (5 bases). This CDR3 comprises 13 residues. V was shortened by 5 bases and J by 4 bases, with 11 bases between the two germline ends. CDR1 is SGHAT and CDR2 is FQDESV in the germline V gene (reference sequence).

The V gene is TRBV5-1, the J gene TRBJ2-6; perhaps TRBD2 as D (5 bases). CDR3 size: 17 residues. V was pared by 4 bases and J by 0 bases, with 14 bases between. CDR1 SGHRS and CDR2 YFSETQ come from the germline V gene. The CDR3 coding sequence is TGCGCCAGCAGCCGTCGGGGAGTGTTCTCTGGGGCCAACGTCCTGACTTTC. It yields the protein CASSRRGVFSGANVLTF.

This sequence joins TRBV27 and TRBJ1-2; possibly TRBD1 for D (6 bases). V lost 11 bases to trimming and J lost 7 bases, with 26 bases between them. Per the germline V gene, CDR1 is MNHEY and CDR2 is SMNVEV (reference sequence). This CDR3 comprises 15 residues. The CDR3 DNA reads TGTGCCTCATATCCCTGGGGGCAGGGCGGCACTGGCTACACCTTC. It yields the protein CASYPWGQGGTGYTF.

The CDR3 sequence is CASSRLQGASDSPLHF. Written as DNA, the CDR3 is TGCGCCAGCAGCCGACTACAGGGGGCATCGGATTCACCCCTCCACTTT. The chain carries TRBV5-1 and TRBJ1-6, with 9 bases lining up with TRBD1. CDR1 and CDR2 (germline): SGHRS, YFSETQ. Trimming removed 4 bases from V and 8 bases from J; junction bases left unmatched: 10. The CDR3 sequence is 16 residues long.

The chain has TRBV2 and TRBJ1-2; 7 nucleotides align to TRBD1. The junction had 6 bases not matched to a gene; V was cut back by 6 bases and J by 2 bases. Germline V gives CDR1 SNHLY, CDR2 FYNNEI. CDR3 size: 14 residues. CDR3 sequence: CASSLDRVNYGYTF. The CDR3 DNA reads TGTGCCAGCAGCCTAGACAGGGTGAACTATGGCTACACCTTC.

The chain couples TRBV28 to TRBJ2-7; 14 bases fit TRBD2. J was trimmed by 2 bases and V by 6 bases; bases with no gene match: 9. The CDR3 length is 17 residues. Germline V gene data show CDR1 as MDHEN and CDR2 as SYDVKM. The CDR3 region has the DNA TGTGCCAGCAGGTCGGGACTAGCGGGAGCATCGGCCTACGAGCAGTACTTC. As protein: CASRSGLAGASAYEQYF.

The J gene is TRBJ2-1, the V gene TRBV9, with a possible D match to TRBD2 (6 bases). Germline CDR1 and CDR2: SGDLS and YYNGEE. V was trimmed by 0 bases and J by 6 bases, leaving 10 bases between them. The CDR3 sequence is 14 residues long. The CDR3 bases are TGTGCCAGCAGCGTAGGTAATAGCGGCAATGAGCAGTTCTTC. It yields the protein CASSVGNSGNEQFF.

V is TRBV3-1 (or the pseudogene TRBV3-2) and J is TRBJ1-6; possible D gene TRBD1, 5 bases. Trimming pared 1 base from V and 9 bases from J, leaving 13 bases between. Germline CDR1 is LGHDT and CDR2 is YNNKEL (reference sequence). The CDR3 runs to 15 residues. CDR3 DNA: TGTGCCAGCAGCCAAGCGACGGGACTGGGTTCACCCCTCCACTTT. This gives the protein CASSQATGLGSPLHF.

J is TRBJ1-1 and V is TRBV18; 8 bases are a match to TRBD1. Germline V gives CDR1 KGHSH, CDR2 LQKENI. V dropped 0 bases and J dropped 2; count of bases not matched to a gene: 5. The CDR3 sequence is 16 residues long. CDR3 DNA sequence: TGTGCCAGCTCACCACCAACAGGGGGTCAAAACACTGAAGCTTTCTTT. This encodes CASSPPTGGQNTEAFF.

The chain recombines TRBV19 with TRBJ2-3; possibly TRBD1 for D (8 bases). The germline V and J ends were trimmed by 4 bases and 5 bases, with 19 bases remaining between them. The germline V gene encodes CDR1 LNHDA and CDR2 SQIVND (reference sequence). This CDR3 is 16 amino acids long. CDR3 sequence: CASSTQMTGEGDTQYF. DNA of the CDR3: TGTGCCAGTAGTACCCAGATGACAGGGGAGGGAGATACGCAGTATTTT.

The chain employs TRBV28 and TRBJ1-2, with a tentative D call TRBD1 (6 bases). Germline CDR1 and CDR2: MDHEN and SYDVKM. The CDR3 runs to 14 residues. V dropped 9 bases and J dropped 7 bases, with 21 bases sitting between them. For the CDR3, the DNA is TGTGCCAGTAATACAGGGTTAATGAGCGGTGGCTACACCTTC. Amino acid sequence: CASNTGLMSGGYTF.

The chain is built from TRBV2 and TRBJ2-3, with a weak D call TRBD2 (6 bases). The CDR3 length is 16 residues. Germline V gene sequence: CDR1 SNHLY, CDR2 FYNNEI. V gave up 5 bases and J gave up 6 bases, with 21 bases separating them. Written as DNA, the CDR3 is TGTGCCAGCAGTTCTAACAGGTTGGGGGAGGCTGATACGCAGTATTTT. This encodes CASSSNRLGEADTQYF.

The CDR3 nucleotides read TGTGCCAGCAGCACGGTGAACACTGAAGCTTTCTTT. It encodes CASSTVNTEAFF. V gene TRBV9 combines with J gene TRBJ1-1; D unresolved. The germline gives CDR1 SGDLS, CDR2 YYNGEE. The CDR3 runs to 12 residues. The germline V and J ends were trimmed by 4 bases and 0 bases, with 4 bases remaining between them. Variable domain in full (rest from reference TRBV9 and TRBJ1-1): DSGVTQTPKHLITATGQRVTLRCSPRSGDLSVYWYQQSLDQGLQFLIQYYNGEERAKGNILERFSAQQFPDLHSELNLSSLELGDSALYFCASSTVNTEAFFGQGTRLTVV.

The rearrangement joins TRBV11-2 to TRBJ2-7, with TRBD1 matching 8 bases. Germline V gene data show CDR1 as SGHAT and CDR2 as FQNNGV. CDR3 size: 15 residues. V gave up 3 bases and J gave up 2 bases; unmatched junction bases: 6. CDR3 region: CASSLQGTGPYEQYF. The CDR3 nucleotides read TGTGCCAGCAGCTTGCAGGGGACAGGCCCCTACGAGCAGTACTTC.

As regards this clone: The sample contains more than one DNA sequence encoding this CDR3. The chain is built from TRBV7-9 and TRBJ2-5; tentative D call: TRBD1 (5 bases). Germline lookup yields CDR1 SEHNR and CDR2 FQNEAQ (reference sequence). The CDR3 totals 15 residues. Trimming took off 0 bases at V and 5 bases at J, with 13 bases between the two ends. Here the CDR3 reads CASSLAGQGGETQYF. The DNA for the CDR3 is TGTGCCAGCAGCTTAGCGGGCCAGGGTGGTGAGACCCAGTACTTC.

The chain's CDR3 is CASSWASGGAMNEQFF. The CDR3 bases are TGCGCCAGCAGTTGGGCCTCAGGGGGCGCGATGAATGAGCAGTTCTTC. This chain connects TRBV4-1 to TRBJ2-1; TRBD1 aligns across 8 bases. The germline V gene encodes CDR1 MGHRA and CDR2 YSYEKL. V lost 6 bases and J lost 7; bases outside the gene matches: 14. The CDR3 has 16 amino acids.

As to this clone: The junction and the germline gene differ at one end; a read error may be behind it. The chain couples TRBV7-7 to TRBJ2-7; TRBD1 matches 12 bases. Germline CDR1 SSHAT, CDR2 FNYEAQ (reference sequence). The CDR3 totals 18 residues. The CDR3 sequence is CASSLGQTGTGGKDEQYF. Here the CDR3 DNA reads TGTGCTAGCAGCTTGGGACAAACCGGGACAGGGGGCAAGGACGAGCAGTACTTC. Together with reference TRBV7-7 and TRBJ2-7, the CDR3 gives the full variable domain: GAGVSQSPRYKVTKRGQDVTLRCDPISSHATLYWYQQALGQGPEFLTYFNYEAQPDKSGLPSDRFSAERPEGSISTLTIQRTEQRDSAMYRCASSLGQTGTGGKDEQYFGPGTRLTVT.

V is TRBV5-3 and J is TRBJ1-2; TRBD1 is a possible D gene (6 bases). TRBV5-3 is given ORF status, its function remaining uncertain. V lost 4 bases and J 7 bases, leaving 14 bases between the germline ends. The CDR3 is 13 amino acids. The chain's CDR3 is CARSDRDRCGYTF. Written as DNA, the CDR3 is TGTGCCAGAAGCGATCGTGACAGGTGTGGCTACACCTTC.

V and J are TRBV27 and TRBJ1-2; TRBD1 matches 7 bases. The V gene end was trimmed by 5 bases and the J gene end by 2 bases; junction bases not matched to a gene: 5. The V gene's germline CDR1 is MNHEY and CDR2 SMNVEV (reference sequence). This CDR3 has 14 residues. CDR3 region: CASSGQESNYGYTF. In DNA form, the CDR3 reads TGTGCCAGCAGTGGACAGGAGTCAAACTATGGCTACACCTTC.

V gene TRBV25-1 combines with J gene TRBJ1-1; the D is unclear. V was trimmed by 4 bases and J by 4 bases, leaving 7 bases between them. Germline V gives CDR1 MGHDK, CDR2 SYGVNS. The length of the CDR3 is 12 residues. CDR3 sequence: CASSGEGTEAFF. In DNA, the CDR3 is TGTGCCAGCAGTGGGGAGGGCACTGAAGCTTTCTTT.

The CDR3, as DNA: TGTGCCAGTAGTCGACACGACGACAGGGATAATTCACCCCTCCACTTT. It yields the protein CASSRHDDRDNSPLHF. This chain joins TRBV19 and TRBJ1-6, with 7 bases that match TRBD1. CDR3 length: 16 amino acids. Germline CDR1 is LNHDA and CDR2 is SQIVND (reference sequence). V lost 5 bases to trimming and J lost 5 bases; unmatched junction nucleotides: 9.

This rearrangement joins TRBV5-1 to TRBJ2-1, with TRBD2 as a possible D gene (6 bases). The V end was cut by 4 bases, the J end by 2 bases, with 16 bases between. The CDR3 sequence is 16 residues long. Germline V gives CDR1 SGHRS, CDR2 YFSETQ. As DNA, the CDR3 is TGCGCCAGCAGCCCCCTGCCCGGGGGTACCTACAATGAGCAGTTCTTC. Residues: CASSPLPGGTYNEQFF.

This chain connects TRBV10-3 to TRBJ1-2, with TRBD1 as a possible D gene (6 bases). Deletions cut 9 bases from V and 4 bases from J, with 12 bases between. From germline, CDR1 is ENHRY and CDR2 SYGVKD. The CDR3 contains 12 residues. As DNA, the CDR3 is TGTGCCATGACGGACAGTAGCTATGGCTACACCTTC. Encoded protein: CAMTDSSYGYTF.

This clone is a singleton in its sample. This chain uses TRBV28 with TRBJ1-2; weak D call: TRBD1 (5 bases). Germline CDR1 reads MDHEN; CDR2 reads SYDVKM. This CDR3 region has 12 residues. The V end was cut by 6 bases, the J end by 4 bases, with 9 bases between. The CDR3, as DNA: TGTGCCAGCAGCCCGACAGTCTATGGCTACACCTTC. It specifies CASSPTVYGYTF.

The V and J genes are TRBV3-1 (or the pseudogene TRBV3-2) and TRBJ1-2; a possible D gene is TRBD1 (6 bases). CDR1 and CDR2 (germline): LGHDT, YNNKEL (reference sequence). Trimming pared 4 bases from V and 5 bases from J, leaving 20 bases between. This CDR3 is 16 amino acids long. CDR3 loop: CASSLGAALVVYGYTF. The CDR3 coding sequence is TGTGCCAGCAGCCTGGGGGCAGCGCTGGTCGTGTATGGCTACACCTTC.

The CDR3 bases are TGTGCCAGCAGCCCGGAACAGGGCCACACTGAAGCTTTCTTT. Protein sequence: CASSPEQGHTEAFF. The V gene is TRBV3-1 (or the pseudogene TRBV3-2), the J gene TRBJ1-1, with D possibly matching TRBD1 (6 bases). Trimming took 4 bases from V and 3 from J, leaving 12 bases between them. CDR1 and CDR2 from the germline V gene are LGHDT and YNNKEL (reference sequence). The CDR3 totals 14 residues.